A selection of T cell receptor beta chains follows, all from one sample in a study of shared clonotypes between healthy human individuals. TCRdb's table, derived via immunoSEQ multiplex PCR, lists solely in-frame clones and lacks some. The top ten hold roughly 11% of the sample, which has approximately 250,000 clones, 65% to 70% seen once. The sample taken for sequencing was memory CD4+ T cells sorted from blood. The receptor set was obtained from a young man in good health. Both conserved end residues are part of each CDR3. Only part of the rows carry a size: once, few, many, or a class if the clone is expanded.

J	length	size	V	CDR3
TRBJ2-5	15	-	TRBV5-5	CASSLGGRRQETQYF
TRBJ2-3	16	-	TRBV29-1	CSVAPRLAGGPDTQYF
TRBJ2-7	17	-	TRBV7-2	CASSSIASGRAAGEQYF
TRBJ1-4	15	many	TRBV18	CASSPQRATNEKLFF
TRBJ2-7	14	-	TRBV7-8	CASSLESRGYEQYF
TRBJ1-2	16	few	TRBV27	CASSLRYSDRGHGYTF
TRBJ2-5	11	few	TRBV2	CASSLEETQYF
TRBJ2-7	14	-	TRBV30	CAWSGGENGYEQYF
TRBJ2-2	13	-	TRBV5-4	CASGPQNTGELFF
TRBJ2-3	11	-	TRBV11-2	CASSLGGTQYF
TRBJ2-1	17	-	TRBV4-3	CASSQDGTGVVNNEQFF
TRBJ2-5	14	-	TRBV7-9	CASSYIRGAETQYF
TRBJ1-2	14	-	TRBV5-4	CASTPGGTSYGYTF
TRBJ2-1	13	-	TRBV19	CASSTNSVDEQFF
TRBJ1-2	17	-	TRBV18	CASSRTGQGDFNYGYTF
TRBJ1-4	15	-	TRBV6-1	CASRVRTQTNEKLFF
TRBJ2-1	16	-	TRBV30	CAWSRRPAGSYNEQFF
TRBJ2-1	16	-	TRBV12-5	CASGLVRGGSYNEQFF
TRBJ1-2	13	-	TRBV19	CASSIPSADGYTF
TRBJ1-5	13	-	TRBV11-2	CASSLVGGQPQHF
TRBJ2-4	14	-	TRBV9	CASSVGGTMDIQYF
TRBJ2-7	16	few	TRBV7-8	CASSTGQGLGSYEQYF
TRBJ2-5	14	-	TRBV6-6	CASSYSARDRLLDF
TRBJ1-2	14	-	TRBV28	CASSLVSGPYGYTF
TRBJ1-1	13	many	TRBV27	CASTDIMNTEAFF
TRBJ2-4	14	-	TRBV2	CASSVGGQQNIQYF
TRBJ2-6	18	-	TRBV12-2	CASRPIYRGGSGANVLTF
TRBJ2-7	14	once	TRBV28	CASQPGQMTYEQYF
TRBJ2-5	12	-	TRBV19	CASTDRKETQYF
TRBJ2-1	15	-	TRBV11-2	CASSTGSTAYNEQFF